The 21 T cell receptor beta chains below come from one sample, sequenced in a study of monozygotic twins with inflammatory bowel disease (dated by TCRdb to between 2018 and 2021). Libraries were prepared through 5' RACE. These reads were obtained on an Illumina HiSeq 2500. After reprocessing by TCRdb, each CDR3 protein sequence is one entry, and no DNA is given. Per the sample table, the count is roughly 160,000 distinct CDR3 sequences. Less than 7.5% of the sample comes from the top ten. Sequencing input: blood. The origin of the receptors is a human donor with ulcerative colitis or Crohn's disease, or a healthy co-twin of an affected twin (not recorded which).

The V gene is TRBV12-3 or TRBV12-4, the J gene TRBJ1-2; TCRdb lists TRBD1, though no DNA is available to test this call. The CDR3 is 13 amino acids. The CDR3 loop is CASSFRTLDGYNF.

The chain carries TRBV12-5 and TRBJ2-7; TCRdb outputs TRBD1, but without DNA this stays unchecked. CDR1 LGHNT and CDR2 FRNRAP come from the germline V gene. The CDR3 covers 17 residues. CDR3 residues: CASGFASSGTGVNEQYF.

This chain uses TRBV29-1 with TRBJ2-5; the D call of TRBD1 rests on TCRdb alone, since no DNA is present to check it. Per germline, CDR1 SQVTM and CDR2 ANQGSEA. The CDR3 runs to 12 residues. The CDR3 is CSVETGGETQYF. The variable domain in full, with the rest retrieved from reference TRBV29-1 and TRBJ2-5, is SAVISQKPSRDICQRGTSLTIQCQVDSQVTMMFWYRQQPGQSLTLIATANQGSEATYESGFVIDKFPISRPNLTFSTLTVSNMSPEDSSIYLCSVETGGETQYFGPGTRLLVL.

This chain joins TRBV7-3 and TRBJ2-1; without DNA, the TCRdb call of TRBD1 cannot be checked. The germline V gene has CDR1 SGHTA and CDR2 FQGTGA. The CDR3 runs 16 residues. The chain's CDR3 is CASSWNPGQGASEQFF.

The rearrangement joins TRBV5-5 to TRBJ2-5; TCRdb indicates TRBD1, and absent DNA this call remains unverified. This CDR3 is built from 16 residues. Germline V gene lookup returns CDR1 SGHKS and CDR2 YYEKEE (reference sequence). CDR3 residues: CASSLGAGQGAETQYF.

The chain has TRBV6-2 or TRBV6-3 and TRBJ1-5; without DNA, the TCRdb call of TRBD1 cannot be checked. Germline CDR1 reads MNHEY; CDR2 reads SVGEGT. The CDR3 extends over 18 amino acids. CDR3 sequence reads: CASSYSGQGAYSNQPQHF.

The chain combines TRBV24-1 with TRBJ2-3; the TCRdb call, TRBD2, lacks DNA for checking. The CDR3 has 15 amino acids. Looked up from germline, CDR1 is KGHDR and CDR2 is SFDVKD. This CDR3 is CATRAGASSTDTQYF.

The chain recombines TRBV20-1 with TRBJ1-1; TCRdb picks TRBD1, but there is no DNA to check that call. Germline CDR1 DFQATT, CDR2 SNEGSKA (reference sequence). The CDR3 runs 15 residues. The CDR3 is CSAMGRGERNTEAFF.

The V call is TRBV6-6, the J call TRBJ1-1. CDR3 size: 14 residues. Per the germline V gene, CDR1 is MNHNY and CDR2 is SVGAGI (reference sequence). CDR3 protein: CASRRVGTRPEAFF.

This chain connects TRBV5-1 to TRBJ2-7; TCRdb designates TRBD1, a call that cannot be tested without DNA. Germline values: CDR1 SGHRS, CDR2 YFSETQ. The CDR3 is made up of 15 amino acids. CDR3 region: CASSGSVGDRYEQYF.

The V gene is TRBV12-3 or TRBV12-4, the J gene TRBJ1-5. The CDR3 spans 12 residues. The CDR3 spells CASSLGGGPQHF.

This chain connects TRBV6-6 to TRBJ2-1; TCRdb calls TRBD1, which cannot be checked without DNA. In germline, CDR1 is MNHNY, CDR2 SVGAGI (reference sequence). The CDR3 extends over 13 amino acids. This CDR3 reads CASSSGQANEQFF.

The CDR3 spells CATSDSGLAWETQYF. The chain employs TRBV24-1 and TRBJ2-5; TCRdb designates TRBD2, a call that cannot be tested without DNA. Per germline, CDR1 KGHDR and CDR2 SFDVKD. The CDR3 is made up of 15 amino acids.

The CDR3 loop reads CASSFATGGSNTEAFF. J is TRBJ1-1 and V is TRBV7-8; no DNA is available, so the TRBD1 call from TCRdb remains unchecked. This CDR3 region has 16 residues. From germline, CDR1 is SGHVS and CDR2 FQNEAQ.

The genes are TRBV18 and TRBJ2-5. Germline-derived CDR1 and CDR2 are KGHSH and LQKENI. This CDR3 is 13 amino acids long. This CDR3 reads CASSPHSGETQYF.

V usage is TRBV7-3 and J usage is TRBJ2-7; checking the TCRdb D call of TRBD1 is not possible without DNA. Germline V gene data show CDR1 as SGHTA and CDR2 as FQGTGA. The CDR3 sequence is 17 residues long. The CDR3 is CASSHSDQGGFSYEQYF.

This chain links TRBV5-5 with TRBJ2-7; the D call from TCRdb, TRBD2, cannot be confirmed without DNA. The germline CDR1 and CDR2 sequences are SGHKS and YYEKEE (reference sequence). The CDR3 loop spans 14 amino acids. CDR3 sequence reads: CASSLSGAIPEQYF.

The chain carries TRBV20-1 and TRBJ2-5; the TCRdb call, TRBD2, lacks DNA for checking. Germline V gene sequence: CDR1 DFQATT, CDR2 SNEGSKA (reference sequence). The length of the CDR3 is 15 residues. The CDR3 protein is CSAFGTSGGAETQYF.

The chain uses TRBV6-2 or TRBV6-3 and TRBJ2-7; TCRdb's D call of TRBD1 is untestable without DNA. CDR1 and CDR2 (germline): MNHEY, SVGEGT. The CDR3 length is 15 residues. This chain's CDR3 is CASSYPPDGGYEQYF.

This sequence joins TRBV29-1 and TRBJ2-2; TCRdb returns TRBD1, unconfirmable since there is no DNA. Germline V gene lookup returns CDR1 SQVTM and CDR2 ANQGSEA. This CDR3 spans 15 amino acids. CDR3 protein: CSVEGWDRNTGELFF.

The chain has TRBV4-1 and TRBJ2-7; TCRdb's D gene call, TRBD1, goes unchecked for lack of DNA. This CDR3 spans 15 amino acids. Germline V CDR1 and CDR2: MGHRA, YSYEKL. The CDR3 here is CASSRSRDRGYEQYF.